This T cell receptor (beta chain) is drawn from a study of T cell responses to AZD1222 COVID-19 vaccine. With respect to this clone: Its cognate antigen is unknown.

General study findings and limits: The donor group comprised mostly white British people and more females; the analysis possibly underestimated clonal diversity. Nearly half of unique spike-specific TCRs reportedly avoided B.1.351 and B.1.1.7 mutated regions.

The CDR3 runs 14 residues. Germline CDR1 SGHKS, CDR2 YYEKEE (reference sequence). Trimming pared 3 bases from V and 0 bases from J, leaving 10 bases between. The assay was immunoSEQ multiplex PCR, and TCRdb's table has in-frame clones only and misses some. The sample records tens of thousands of clones, around 89% being singletons. This clonotype was obtained from an adult who received the AZD1222 COVID-19 vaccine. Sequenced here: peripheral blood, sampled 28 days after the second AZD1222 dose. The genes are TRBV5-5 and TRBJ2-7; D is unclear. The CDR3 loop reads CASSSEAGSYEQYF. In DNA form, the CDR3 reads TGTGCCAGCAGCTCAGAGGCAGGCTCCTACGAGCAGTACTTC.